Presented here are 9 T cell receptor beta chains from one specimen sequenced in a study of Ad26.COV2.S vaccination and SARS-CoV-2 variants. The assay was immunoSEQ multiplex PCR, and TCRdb's table has in-frame clones only and misses some. The repertoire includes 380,000 or so clones, around 88% of them detected once, and under 6% sits in the top ten. The treatment is: some 20 received Ad26.COV2.S at low or high dose, single or two shots; 5 received placebo; per-sample allocation not given. The samples were gathered on day 63 after the first injection of vaccine or placebo. Specimen: peripheral blood, collected in a trial of Ad26.COV2.S vaccine versus placebo. These receptor sequences come from a person between 18 and 65 years old who received the Ad26.COV2.S COVID-19 vaccine or a placebo.

A remark on this clone: The junction differs from germline at one of its ends, possibly a read error. The chain uses TRBV3-1 (or the pseudogene TRBV3-2) and TRBJ2-3; TRBD2 matches at 7 bases. The CDR3 contains 14 residues. Germline assignment: CDR1 LGHDT and CDR2 YNNKEL (reference sequence). The CDR3 coding sequence is TGTGCCTGCAGGAGCGGGATTGGCACAGATACGCAGTATTTT. It encodes CACRSGIGTDTQYF.

The V call is TRBV6-2 or TRBV6-3, the J call TRBJ2-3; D is perhaps TRBD1 (6 bases). Germline V lookup: CDR1 MNHEY, CDR2 SVGEGT. The CDR3 is 13 amino acids. V lost 2 bases and J lost 8, with 11 bases in between. CDR3 protein: CASSYNQQGTQYF. The DNA for the CDR3 is TGTGCCAGCAGTTACAACCAACAGGGTACGCAGTATTTT.

The CDR3 bases are TGCGCCAGCAGCTTGGGGGGGGCTGCGGGCACTGAAGCTTTCTTT. Protein product: CASSLGGAAGTEAFF. This chain uses TRBV5-1 with TRBJ1-1; possible D gene TRBD1, 6 bases. This CDR3 contains 15 residues. CDR1 and CDR2 (germline): SGHRS, YFSETQ. The ends were cut back, 0 bases at V and 4 bases at J, with 13 bases in the middle.

The V call is TRBV19, the J call TRBJ2-2; TRBD1 agrees at 10 bases. Looked up from germline, CDR1 is LNHDA and CDR2 is SQIVND (reference sequence). V lost 3 bases to trimming and J lost 6 bases; unmatched junction nucleotides: 7. The CDR3 loop spans 16 amino acids. The CDR3 DNA sequence: TGTGCCAGTAGTATGATTTCGGGGACAGGGGCCGGGGAGCTGTTTTTT. It specifies CASSMISGTGAGELFF.

V gene TRBV10-1 combines with J gene TRBJ2-4, with D unclear. The CDR3 contains 14 residues. V lost 0 bases, J lost 6 bases, and 9 bases lay in between. The V gene's germline CDR1 is WNHNN and CDR2 SYGVQD (reference sequence). The CDR3 loop is CASSESVSGNIQYF. The CDR3, as DNA: TGCGCCAGCAGTGAGTCTGTCTCTGGAAACATTCAGTACTTC.

The V gene is TRBV4-1, the J gene TRBJ2-7, with a tentative D call TRBD1 (5 bases). V lost 0 bases, J lost 0 bases, and 15 bases lay in between. The germline V gene encodes CDR1 MGHRA and CDR2 YSYEKL. The CDR3 contains 17 residues. CDR3 in DNA: TGCGCCAGCAGCCAAGATGGGGCAGAGTCTTACTCCTACGAGCAGTACTTC. This encodes CASSQDGAESYSYEQYF.

This clone was seen only once. This chain uses TRBV10-3 with TRBJ2-7, with TRBD1 as a possible D gene (6 bases). Germline V gene data show CDR1 as ENHRY and CDR2 as SYGVKD. V lost 8 bases to trimming and J lost 10 bases, with 18 bases between them. The CDR3 is 12 amino acids. CDR3 residues: CAISGTSYGQYF. CDR3 coding DNA: TGTGCCATCTCCGGGACATCGTACGGCCAGTACTTC.

Details on this clone: The sample contains more than one DNA sequence encoding this CDR3. The V call is TRBV19, the J call TRBJ1-5; D remains unclear. Trimming cost V 5 bases and J 7 bases, with 9 bases left between them. CDR3 length equals 12 residues. Germline assignment: CDR1 LNHDA and CDR2 SQIVND (reference sequence). Written as DNA, the CDR3 is TGTGCCAGTAGTCCCCGTGGCCAGCCCCAGCATTTT. It translates to CASSPRGQPQHF.

In this sample, this clone turned up once. The rearrangement uses TRBV27 and TRBJ1-6, with D possibly TRBD1 on 6 matching bases. V was clipped by 0 bases and J by 14 bases, with 8 bases between them. Germline CDR1 reads MNHEY; CDR2 reads SMNVEV (reference sequence). CDR3 length: 12 amino acids. The CDR3 region has the DNA TGTGCCAGCAGTTTATCGGGGGCCACCCTCCACTTT. Translation: CASSLSGATLHF.